Shown below are 18 T cell receptor beta chains from a single sample sequenced in a study of shared clonotypes between healthy human individuals. Measured with immunoSEQ multiplex PCR; TCRdb has only the in-frame clones, and not every one. This table holds fewer than 850,000 clones, 95% to 97% found once. CD45RO-negative cells were positively selected for CCR7, leaving out terminally differentiated effector memory CD45RA+ cells. The specimen sequenced was naive CD8+ T cells sorted from blood. The receptor source for this set is a man aged 25-45 years in good health.

The gene calls are TRBV5-1 and TRBJ2-3; 8 nucleotides agree with TRBD2. The ends lost 3 bases at V and 4 bases at J; junction bases unmatched: 1. CDR3 length: 13 amino acids. The V gene's germline CDR1 is SGHRS and CDR2 YFSETQ. The CDR3 sequence is CASSSGGSDTQYF. DNA for the CDR3: TGCGCCAGCAGCTCGGGAGGGTCAGATACGCAGTATTTT.

The chain recombines TRBV9 with TRBJ2-5, with D maybe TRBD1 (6 bases). The germline gives CDR1 SGDLS, CDR2 YYNGEE. Deletions cut 4 bases from V and 0 bases from J, with 13 bases between. The CDR3 spans 15 residues. CDR3 sequence reads: CASSKTGTDQETQYF. The CDR3 nucleotides read TGTGCCAGCAGCAAAACAGGGACCGACCAAGAGACCCAGTACTTC.

This rearrangement joins TRBV4-1 to TRBJ2-7, with 12 bases that match TRBD2. The CDR3 has 14 amino acids. Germline V gives CDR1 MGHRA, CDR2 YSYEKL. The V segment lost 4 bases and the J segment 5 bases; nucleotides outside the gene matches: 3. As DNA, the CDR3 is TGCGCCAGCAGCCCCTGGACTAGCGGGAACGAGCAGTACTTC. Its protein product is CASSPWTSGNEQYF.

The J gene is TRBJ1-3, the V gene TRBV15; D gene uncertain. CDR1 is LNHNV and CDR2 is YYDKDF in the germline V gene (reference sequence). V gave up 0 bases and J gave up 0 bases, with 9 bases separating them. The CDR3 contains 16 residues. For the CDR3, the DNA is TGTGCCACCAGCAGAGATTCCCGCGGCTCTGGAAACACCATATATTTT. This gives the protein CATSRDSRGSGNTIYF.

This chain connects TRBV7-9 to TRBJ2-1, with 11 bases fitting TRBD2. Germline V gene sequence: CDR1 SEHNR, CDR2 FQNEAQ (reference sequence). This CDR3 contains 16 residues. V gave up 4 bases and J gave up 6 bases; unmatched junction bases: 8. The CDR3 region is CASSSSRTSGRNEQFF. CDR3 in DNA: TGTGCCAGCAGCTCCTCCCGGACTAGCGGGCGCAATGAGCAGTTCTTC.

CDR3 in DNA: TGTGCCAGCAGCTTAGCGAGGCGAGAGACCCAGTACTTC. It yields the protein CASSLARRETQYF. The chain recombines TRBV7-6 with TRBJ2-5; D is uncertain. V lost 0 bases and J 4 bases, leaving 6 bases between the germline ends. Germline values: CDR1 SGHVS, CDR2 FNYEAQ. This CDR3 is built from 13 residues.

The genes are TRBV27 and TRBJ2-6; a weak D match, TRBD2 (5 bases). V was trimmed by 0 bases and J by 2 bases, leaving 8 bases between them. The germline gives CDR1 MNHEY, CDR2 SMNVEV (reference sequence). This CDR3 has 16 amino acids. CDR3 sequence (DNA): TGTGCCAGCAGTTTATCGGCGGGTACTGGGGCCAACGTCCTGACTTTC. This gives the protein CASSLSAGTGANVLTF.

The chain uses TRBV7-6 and TRBJ1-1; TRBD1 matches 8 bases. V lost 5 bases to trimming and J lost 4 bases; unmatched junction nucleotides: 3. The V gene's germline CDR1 is SGHVS and CDR2 FNYEAQ. The CDR3 spans 13 residues. The DNA for the CDR3 is TGTGCCAGCAGCCCCAGGGGGCCCACTGAAGCTTTCTTT. This translates into CASSPRGPTEAFF.

This chain links TRBV9 with TRBJ1-2; TRBD1 is a possible D gene (5 bases). V was shortened by 0 bases and J by 8 bases, with 20 bases between the two germline ends. Germline CDR1 SGDLS, CDR2 YYNGEE. This CDR3 is 16 amino acids long. The CDR3 region is CASSVDGDSVGWGYTF. CDR3 in DNA: TGTGCCAGCAGCGTAGATGGGGACTCGGTGGGGTGGGGCTACACCTTC.

This clone was detected once. The genes are TRBV27 and TRBJ2-2; TRBD2 matches 8 bases. From germline, CDR1 is MNHEY and CDR2 SMNVEV (reference sequence). The J segment lost 6 bases and the V segment lost 5 bases, leaving 5 bases of the junction unmatched. This CDR3 has 14 residues. Here the CDR3 reads CASSPGTSSGELFF. In nucleotides, the CDR3 is TGTGCCAGCAGTCCCGGGACTAGTTCCGGGGAGCTGTTTTTT.

There are a few counts of this clone. V gene TRBV9 combines with J gene TRBJ2-7; D is uncertain. CDR1 is SGDLS and CDR2 is YYNGEE in the germline V gene. With 4 bases removed from V and 0 bases from J, the gap between germline ends came to 8 bases. CDR3 length equals 13 residues. This chain's CDR3 is CASSITPSYEQYF. The CDR3 bases are TGTGCCAGCAGCATCACCCCCTCCTACGAGCAGTACTTC.

In its sample, this clone was seen a few times. The V gene is TRBV29-1, the J gene TRBJ2-1, with 12 bases aligning to TRBD1. The CDR3 spans 16 residues. Germline V gene data show CDR1 as SQVTM and CDR2 as ANQGSEA. After removal of 0 bases from V and 4 bases from J, the junction contained 4 bases not matched to a gene. In DNA, the CDR3 is TGCAGCGTTGAAGAGCCGGGACAGGGGGCTTACAATGAGCAGTTCTTC. Translating it yields CSVEEPGQGAYNEQFF.

J is TRBJ2-7 and V is TRBV15; the D gene is possibly TRBD2 (5 bases). Trimming took 9 bases from V and 2 from J, leaving 14 bases between them. CDR3 length: 13 amino acids. Germline assignment: CDR1 LNHNV and CDR2 YYDKDF (reference sequence). CDR3 nucleotide sequence: TGTGCCACAGCCCGGAGCGGAACCTACGAGCAGTACTTC. As protein: CATARSGTYEQYF.

The chain carries TRBV6-1 and TRBJ2-7; a possible D gene is TRBD1 (5 bases). There are 13 residues in the CDR3. The ends were cut back, 6 bases at V and 3 bases at J, with 12 bases in the middle. Germline values: CDR1 MNHNS, CDR2 SASEGT. The CDR3 loop reads CASSPQTVYEQYF. The CDR3 DNA is TGTGCCAGCAGCCCACAGACAGTCTACGAGCAGTACTTC.

Worth noting for this clone: The same CDR3 also results from other DNA sequences found in this sample. CDR3 residues: CASSLRGFSYEQYF. In nucleotides, the CDR3 is TGTGCCAGCAGTTTGAGGGGGTTCTCCTACGAGCAGTACTTC. The chain employs TRBV28 and TRBJ2-7, with D maybe TRBD1 (6 bases). V was pared by 3 bases and J by 0 bases, with 9 bases between. There are 14 residues in the CDR3. Germline CDR1 reads MDHEN; CDR2 reads SYDVKM.

The chain recombines TRBV7-9 with TRBJ2-1; tentatively, D is TRBD1 or TRBD2 (5 bases each). The length of the CDR3 is 18 residues. The V end was cut by 2 bases, the J end by 7 bases, with 24 bases between. The germline V gene encodes CDR1 SEHNR and CDR2 FQNEAQ (reference sequence). The CDR3 nucleotides read TGTGCCAGCAGCTTATGGGGGAATGGAGACAGAAAGGGTAATGAGCAGTTCTTC. Its translation: CASSLWGNGDRKGNEQFF.

This clone is a singleton in its sample. V usage is TRBV7-6 and J usage is TRBJ2-1, with 9 bases lining up with TRBD1. Per germline, CDR1 SGHVS and CDR2 FNYEAQ. Trimming at V came to 5 bases and at J to 5 bases, leaving 4 bases not matched to a gene. The CDR3 consists of 14 residues. Written as DNA, the CDR3 is TGTGCCAGCAGCAGGTGGACAGGGGACAATGAGCAGTTCTTC. It encodes CASSRWTGDNEQFF.

The chain is built from TRBV5-4 and TRBJ2-5; D is unresolved. Germline CDR1 SGHNT, CDR2 YYREEE (reference sequence). The CDR3 loop spans 15 amino acids. V shed 0 bases and J shed 4 bases, with 13 bases lying between them. CDR3 region: CASSLGSSLRETQYF. The CDR3 DNA follows: TGTGCCAGCAGCTTGGGGTCGAGTTTGCGAGAGACCCAGTACTTC.